The entry below describes one T cell receptor beta chain. Sample-barcoded 5' priming and a J-beta primer mix drove a second PCR of 7 to 11 cycles. Each cDNA molecule carried a tag from a template-switch adaptor that contained 12 random nucleotides. TCRdb itself ran the 5' RACE reads through MiXCR, one entry per CDR3 protein. The data show about 1.8 million distinct CDR3 sequences, around half seen once. These data belong to a study of blood T cells in healthy people across ages. The CDR3 is made up of 12 amino acids. The germline V and J ends were trimmed by 1 base and 7 bases, with 10 bases remaining between them. Germline CDR1 SQVTM, CDR2 ANQGSEA. Aged roughly 6 to 90, donors were systemically healthy Caucasians from Russia.

Sequences were obtained from blood. The V call is TRBV29-1, the J call TRBJ2-5; possible D gene TRBD1, 5 bases. This TCR was recovered from a woman between 40 and 55 years old in good health. The CDR3 sequence is CSVEGRVGTQYF. The CDR3 nucleotides read TGCAGCGTTGAAGGCAGGGTGGGGACCCAGTACTTC.